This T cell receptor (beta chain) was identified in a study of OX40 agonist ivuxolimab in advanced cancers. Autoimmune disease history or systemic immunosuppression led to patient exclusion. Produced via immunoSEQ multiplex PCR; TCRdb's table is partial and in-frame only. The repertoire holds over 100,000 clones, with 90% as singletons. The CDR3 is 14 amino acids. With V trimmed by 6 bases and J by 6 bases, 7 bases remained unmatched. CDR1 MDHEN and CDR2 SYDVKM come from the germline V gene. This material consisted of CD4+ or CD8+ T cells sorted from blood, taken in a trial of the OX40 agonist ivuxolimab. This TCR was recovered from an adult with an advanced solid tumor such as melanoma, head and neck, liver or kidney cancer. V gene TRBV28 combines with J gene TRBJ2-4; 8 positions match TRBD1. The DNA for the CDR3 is TGTGCCAGCAGCGTGGACAGGGCAAGAAACATTCAGTACTTC. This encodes CASSVDRARNIQYF.